This is a list of T cell receptor beta chains from one sample in a study of T cells after yellow fever vaccination. TCRdb reprocessed the 5' RACE reads with MiXCR, giving one entry per CDR3 protein. The table records 110,000 or so distinct CDR3 sequences, 6.5% to 9% of them present only once. The sequencing here drew on CD4+ T cells sorted from PBMCs, taken around 45 days after the first yellow fever vaccination. The receptors here all came from a man aged 18 to 29 who received the YFV17D yellow fever vaccine. The CDR3 runs from the conserved cysteine through the conserved F or W. The D gene is left open where the match is weak. Expanded clones get a size class; other rows say once, few or many, or leave the size out.

. many TRBJ2-5 TRBV5-1 CASSFERGRETQYF TGCGCCAGCAGCTTCGAAAGGGGACGAGAGACCCAGTACTTC
TRBD1 many TRBJ2-2 TRBV6-5 CASSYQGAGGELFF TGTGCCAGCAGCTATCAGGGGGCGGGCGGGGAGCTGTTTTTT
. . TRBJ2-2 TRBV2 CASRGSQNTGELFF TGTGCCAGCAGGGGGAGCCAGAACACCGGGGAGCTGTTTTTT
TRBD1 many TRBJ2-5 TRBV5-1 CASSLASDRSGRETQYF TGCGCCAGCAGCTTGGCCTCGGACAGGTCGGGTAGAGAGACCCAGTACTTC
. many TRBJ2-3 TRBV29-1 CSVVRDINTDTQYF TGCAGCGTTGTTCGGGACATCAACACAGATACGCAGTATTTT
. many TRBJ1-1 TRBV5-4 CASSRPGRLNTEAFF TGTGCCAGCAGCAGACCGGGACGCCTGAACACTGAAGCTTTCTTT
. many TRBJ2-5 TRBV7-7 CASSIEGGETQYF TGTGCTAGCAGCATAGAGGGGGGGGAGACCCAGTACTTC
TRBD1 many TRBJ1-6 TRBV5-1 CASSLGQGGSPLHF TGCGCCAGCAGCTTGGGACAGGGAGGTTCACCCCTCCACTTT
. many TRBJ1-1 TRBV20-1 CSRREDPNTEAFF TGCAGTCGTCGAGAGGATCCTAACACTGAAGCTTTCTTT
TRBD2 . TRBJ2-5 TRBV5-1 CASSLAGLAEETQYF TGCGCCAGCAGCTTGGCCGGACTAGCGGAAGAGACCCAGTACTTC
. many TRBJ1-2 TRBV29-1 CSVGAGLYGYTF TGCAGCGTTGGGGCCGGCCTCTATGGCTACACCTTC
. . TRBJ2-2 TRBV12-3/TRBV12-4 CASSPPTLADTNTGELFF TGTGCCAGCAGTCCCCCAACTCTCGCGGACACTAACACCGGGGAGCTGTTTTTT
. many TRBJ2-7 TRBV7-6 CASSPAGIYEQYF TGTGCCAGCAGCCCAGCGGGTATCTACGAGCAGTACTTC
. many TRBJ2-2 TRBV12-3/TRBV12-4 CASTWGDANTGELFF TGTGCCAGCACCTGGGGGGACGCGAACACCGGGGAGCTGTTTTTT
TRBD1 many TRBJ1-5 TRBV20-1 CSARELQGMSQPQHF TGCAGTGCTAGGGAACTACAGGGGATGAGTCAGCCCCAGCATTTT
TRBD2 many TRBJ2-1 TRBV6-4 CASSATSGGLNEQFF TGTGCCAGCAGTGCCACTAGCGGGGGTTTAAATGAGCAGTTCTTC
. many TRBJ2-5 TRBV27 CASSLSWGETQYF TGTGCCAGCAGTTTAAGCTGGGGAGAGACCCAGTACTTC
. . TRBJ2-7 TRBV12-3/TRBV12-4 CASSGVGPTYEQYF TGTGCCAGCAGTGGGGTAGGCCCAACCTACGAGCAGTACTTC
TRBD1 many TRBJ2-5 TRBV10-3 CAISEDRGIETQYF TGTGCCATCAGTGAGGACAGGGGTATAGAGACCCAGTACTTC
. many TRBJ2-7 TRBV5-1 CASSLATREGIYEQYF TGCGCCAGCAGCTTGGCCACCAGGGAAGGGATTTACGAGCAGTACTTC
. many TRBJ2-1 TRBV20-1 CSASVAGVAYNEQFF TGCAGTGCTAGCGTCGCAGGGGTCGCCTACAATGAGCAGTTCTTC
. few TRBJ2-2 TRBV21-1 CASKIGGTTNTGELFF TGTGCCAGCAAGATCGGGGGGACTACGAACACCGGGGAGCTGTTTTTT
. many TRBJ1-1 TRBV10-2 CASSFSGPNTEAFF TGCGCCAGCAGTTTTTCGGGGCCGAACACTGAAGCTTTCTTT
. many TRBJ2-3 TRBV5-1 CASSLTSGFADTQYF TGCGCCAGCAGCTTGACGTCCGGGTTTGCAGATACGCAGTATTTT
. many TRBJ2-1 TRBV12-3/TRBV12-4 CASSLIGLMEQFF TGTGCCAGCAGTTTAATTGGGCTAATGGAGCAGTTCTTC
TRBD1 many TRBJ1-2 TRBV3-1 CASSPQDRIINGYTF TGTGCCAGCAGCCCCCAGGACAGGATAATTAATGGCTACACCTTC
. . TRBJ1-6 TRBV6-5 CASSYLTGPGNSPLHF TGTGCCAGCAGTTACCTGACAGGTCCGGGCAATTCACCCCTCCACTTT
. many TRBJ1-3 TRBV6-5 CASSYDGNSGNTIYF TGTGCCAGCAGTTACGACGGGAACTCTGGAAACACCATATATTTT
TRBD2 many TRBJ2-1 TRBV5-1 CASSLATSGGAHEQFF TGCGCCAGCAGCTTGGCCACTAGCGGGGGGGCCCATGAGCAGTTCTTC
. few TRBJ1-4 TRBV23-1 CASSREEPHNEKLFF TGCGCCAGCAGTCGAGAGGAGCCGCATAATGAAAAACTGTTTTTT
. few TRBJ1-6 TRBV19 CASRGSTSPLHF TGTGCCAGTAGAGGAAGTACCTCACCCCTCCACTTT
. many TRBJ1-1 TRBV7-8 CASSLVTGIEAFF TGTGCCAGCAGCTTAGTTACCGGGATTGAAGCTTTCTTT
. few TRBJ2-1 TRBV4-3 CASSHRIRGEEQFF TGCGCCAGCTCCCACCGGATCAGAGGTGAGGAGCAGTTCTTC
. . TRBJ1-1 TRBV12-3/TRBV12-4 CASSFAGSAEAFF TGTGCCAGCAGTTTTGCCGGCAGCGCTGAAGCTTTCTTT
. few TRBJ1-1 TRBV5-4 CASSHQRTGYTEAFF TGTGCCAGCAGCCACCAACGAACAGGGTACACTGAAGCTTTCTTT
TRBD1 many TRBJ1-4 TRBV24-1 CATSDSTDREVEKLFF TGTGCCACCAGTGATTCGACGGACAGGGAGGTTGAAAAACTGTTTTTT
TRBD2 many TRBJ2-3 TRBV18 CASSPPNSGGTDTQYF TGTGCCAGCTCCCCTCCCAATAGCGGGGGCACAGATACGCAGTATTTT
. many TRBJ1-1 TRBV12-3/TRBV12-4 CASRKQVNTEAFF TGTGCCAGCAGGAAACAGGTGAACACTGAAGCTTTCTTT
TRBD1 many TRBJ2-1 TRBV12-3/TRBV12-4 CASSSGGREQFF TGTGCCAGCAGTTCAGGGGGCAGGGAGCAGTTCTTC
TRBD1 many TRBJ1-2 TRBV29-1 CSVLDRAYSYGYTF TGCAGCGTTCTGGACAGGGCCTATTCCTATGGCTACACCTTC
. many TRBJ1-5 TRBV4-2 CASSRAGANQPQHF TGTGCCAGCAGCAGAGCAGGGGCCAATCAGCCCCAGCATTTT
TRBD1 many TRBJ2-1 TRBV25-1 CASRPIDRALYNEQFF TGTGCCAGCAGGCCCATCGACAGGGCCCTCTACAATGAGCAGTTCTTC
TRBD2 . TRBJ2-3 TRBV7-2 CASSVRLAGYTDTQYF TGTGCCAGCAGCGTGAGACTAGCGGGGTACACAGATACGCAGTATTTT